The 12 T cell receptor beta chains in this list originate from one sample, sequenced in a study of immune cell composition in non-small cell lung cancer. Produced via immunoSEQ multiplex PCR; TCRdb's table is partial and in-frame only. Of 15,000 or so clones listed, roughly 80% were seen once; the top ten hold around 10%. Sequencing used lung tumor tissue. The receptors were sampled from a human donor with non-small cell lung cancer.

This clone was seen once. The genes are TRBV5-4 and TRBJ1-2; D gene ambiguous. V was trimmed by 6 bases and J by 4 bases, leaving 19 bases between them. From germline, CDR1 is SGHNT and CDR2 YYREEE (reference sequence). This CDR3 has 15 residues. The CDR3 protein is CASTARPGKTYGYTF. CDR3 bases: TGTGCCAGCACAGCTCGCCCAGGAAAGACCTATGGCTACACCTTC. The variable domain in full, completed from reference TRBV5-4 and TRBJ1-2, reads ETGVTQSPTHLIKTRGQQVTLRCSSQSGHNTVSWYQQALGQGPQFIFQYYREEENGRGNFPPRFSGLQFPNYSSELNVNALELDDSALYLCASTARPGKTYGYTFGSGTRLTVV.

The chain joins TRBV6-5 to TRBJ2-7; 8 nucleotides agree with TRBD2. This CDR3 is 14 amino acids long. The J segment lost 4 bases and the V segment lost 4 bases, leaving 6 bases of the junction unmatched. Germline V gene data show CDR1 as MNHEY and CDR2 as SVGAGI. This chain's CDR3 is CASSSAGVAYEQYF. Here the CDR3 DNA reads TGTGCCAGCAGTTCAGCGGGGGTGGCTTACGAGCAGTACTTC.

This chain uses TRBV7-2 with TRBJ2-7; 7 bases are shared with TRBD2. The CDR3 is 16 residues long. Looked up from germline, CDR1 is SGHTA and CDR2 is FQGNSA. Losses at the gene ends were 5 bases for V and 7 bases for J; bases not matched to a gene: 17. The CDR3 sequence: CASSPRGGSLTGEQYF. The CDR3 bases are TGTGCCAGCAGCCCCCGCGGCGGGAGTCTGACGGGAGAGCAGTACTTC.

V is TRBV5-4 and J is TRBJ2-3; TRBD1 matches at 9 bases. Germline CDR1 is SGHNT and CDR2 is YYREEE (reference sequence). The CDR3 totals 14 residues. V was pared by 4 bases and J by 6 bases, with 6 bases of the junction left unmatched. This chain's CDR3 is CASSPGTGMDTQYF. CDR3 nucleotides: TGTGCCAGCAGCCCCGGGACAGGGATGGATACGCAGTATTTT.

This chain connects TRBV7-2 to TRBJ2-1; 8 nucleotides match TRBD2. Germline V gene lookup returns CDR1 SGHTA and CDR2 FQGNSA. J gave up 4 bases and V 2 bases, and 16 bases lay outside the gene matches. This CDR3 is built from 19 residues. The CDR3 sequence is CASSLSGTRAVLGYNEQFF. In nucleotides, the CDR3 is TGTGCCAGCAGCTTATCGGGGACTAGGGCGGTGTTGGGATACAATGAGCAGTTCTTC. Drawing the rest from reference TRBV7-2 and TRBJ2-1, the complete variable domain is GAGVSQSPSNKVTEKGKDVELRCDPISGHTALYWYRQSLGQGLEFLIYFQGNSAPDKSGLPSDRFSAERTGGSVSTLTIQRTQQEDSAVYLCASSLSGTRAVLGYNEQFFGPGTRLTVL.

CDR3 sequence reads: CASSFTASGPNEQFF. For the CDR3, the DNA is TGTGCCAGCAGTTTTACCGCTAGCGGGCCTAATGAGCAGTTCTTC. The V gene is TRBV27, the J gene TRBJ2-1, with TRBD2 matching 8 bases. After removal of 3 bases from V and 7 bases from J, the junction contained 8 bases not matched to a gene. The V gene's germline CDR1 is MNHEY and CDR2 SMNVEV (reference sequence). CDR3 size: 15 residues.

The chain recombines TRBV19 with TRBJ1-3; the match to TRBD1 covers 7 bases. CDR1 LNHDA and CDR2 SQIVND come from the germline V gene (reference sequence). The CDR3 runs 17 residues. J lost 0 bases, V lost 7 bases, and 12 bases had no gene match. The CDR3 nucleotides read TGTGCCAGTACTCCACAGGGGCCGAGTCCCTCTGGAAACACCATATATTTT. Translation gives CASTPQGPSPSGNTIYF.

In its sample, this clone ranks as medium-sized. V usage is TRBV2 and J usage is TRBJ1-2; 9 bases line up with TRBD1. Germline V gives CDR1 SNHLY, CDR2 FYNNEI. The V and J ends lost 6 bases and 4 bases, in that order; junction bases with no gene match: 6. There are 14 residues in the CDR3. In nucleotides, the CDR3 is TGTGCCAGCAGACCGGGACAGGGAACCTATGGCTACACCTTC. Its protein product is CASRPGQGTYGYTF.

The V call is TRBV30, the J call TRBJ2-3, with D possibly being TRBD1 or TRBD2 (5 bases each). This CDR3 is 14 amino acids long. V was cut by 4 bases and J by 3 bases, with 14 bases left in between. Germline values: CDR1 GTSNPN, CDR2 SVGIG (reference sequence). This CDR3 is CAWNGAQWTDTQYF. CDR3 in DNA: TGTGCCTGGAACGGGGCCCAATGGACAGATACGCAGTATTTT. The full variable domain, its missing parts supplied by reference TRBV30 and TRBJ2-3, is SQTIHQWPATLVQPVGSPLSLECTVEGTSNPNLYWYRQAAGRGLQLLFYSVGIGQISSEVPQNLSASRPQDRQFILSSKKLLLSDSGFYLCAWNGAQWTDTQYFGPGTRLTVL.

This chain connects TRBV7-3 to TRBJ2-1, with 14 positions matching TRBD2. Germline V gene data show CDR1 as SGHTA and CDR2 as FQGTGA. The CDR3 has 16 amino acids. Trimming cost V 4 bases and J 8 bases; bases outside gene matches: 7. The CDR3 region has the DNA TGTGCCAGCAGCTCCCCGGGACTAGCGGGAGAGGATGAGCAGTTCTTC. It specifies CASSSPGLAGEDEQFF. The full variable domain, with the rest looked up from reference TRBV7-3 and TRBJ2-1, is GAGVSQTPSNKVTEKGKYVELRCDPISGHTALYWYRQSLGQGPEFLIYFQGTGAADDSGLPNDRFFAVRPEGSVSTLKIQRTERGDSAVYLCASSSPGLAGEDEQFFGPGTRLTVL.

The J gene is TRBJ1-4, the V gene TRBV19; D remains unclear. The germline gives CDR1 LNHDA, CDR2 SQIVND (reference sequence). The CDR3 spans 14 residues. Trimming took 4 bases from V and 8 from J, leaving 14 bases between them. CDR3 coding DNA: TGTGCCAGTAGTACCTCACTTTTCCGCGAAAAACTGTTTTTT. It specifies CASSTSLFREKLFF.

This chain uses TRBV2 with TRBJ2-3, with 13 nucleotides matching TRBD2. The CDR3 has 18 amino acids. V lost 6 bases, J lost 2 bases, and 11 bases stayed unmatched. CDR1 is SNHLY, CDR2 FYNNEI, per germline. CDR3 in amino acids: CASSRNRLAGGITDTQYF. CDR3 DNA: TGTGCCAGCAGCCGTAACCGACTAGCGGGAGGCATCACAGATACGCAGTATTTT.